These 16 T cell receptor beta chains came from one sample sequenced in a study of blood T cell repertoires in COVID-19 (TCRdb year 2020). Libraries were made using the immunoSEQ multiplex PCR assay. Not all clones reach the TCRdb copy of this immuneACCESS table, which keeps in-frame sequences only. Checked studies attribute under half of the gap to unresolved V genes and leave the rest unexplained. The sample table lists 120,000 to 150,000 clones, 70% to 90% of them with a count of one. The ten largest account for about 3.2% of the sample. The sequenced sample was peripheral blood. These receptors all stem from a woman between 40 and 55 years old with active or convalescent COVID-19.

The genes are TRBV7-9 and TRBJ1-6; D may be TRBD1 (6 bases). Trimming shortened V by 4 bases and J by 10 bases, and 20 bases separated the two germline ends. The CDR3 has 16 residues. Germline V gene data show CDR1 as SEHNR and CDR2 as FQNEAQ (reference sequence). CDR3 nucleotide sequence: TGTGCCAGCAGCTCCGATAAACAGGGATTATGGTCACCCCTCCACTTT. It yields the protein CASSSDKQGLWSPLHF.

This clone was picked up one time. The CDR3 region has the DNA TGTGCCAGCAGCTTAGGGCAGGACAATGAGCAGTTCTTC. Residues: CASSLGQDNEQFF. The chain employs TRBV11-2 and TRBJ2-1; D remains ambiguous. Germline values: CDR1 SGHAT, CDR2 FQNNGV. V was cut by 1 base and J by 5 bases, with 6 bases left in between. This CDR3 contains 13 residues.

The chain combines TRBV11-2 with TRBJ2-1; 8 nucleotides line up with TRBD2. The CDR3 has 15 residues. From germline, CDR1 is SGHAT and CDR2 FQNNGV. V lost 1 base, J lost 4 bases, and 3 bases stayed unmatched. The DNA for the CDR3 is TGTGCCAGCAGCTTAGGAGCGGGGGCGTACAATGAGCAGTTCTTC. Translating gives CASSLGAGAYNEQFF. Based on the CDR3 plus reference TRBV11-2 and TRBJ2-1, the full variable domain is EAGVAQSPRYKIIEKRQSVAFWCNPISGHATLYWYQQILGQGPKLLIQFQNNGVVDDSQLPKDRFSAERLKGVDSTLKIQPAKLEDSAVYLCASSLGAGAYNEQFFGPGTRLTVL.

This clone was picked up one time. This rearrangement joins TRBV19 to TRBJ2-2; possible D gene TRBD2, 6 bases. The germline CDR1 and CDR2 sequences are LNHDA and SQIVND (reference sequence). The CDR3 extends over 14 amino acids. Trimming took 10 bases from V and 0 from J, leaving 12 bases between them. CDR3 amino acids: CATAIAANTGELFF. The DNA of the CDR3 is TGTGCCACCGCGATAGCGGCGAACACCGGGGAGCTGTTTTTT.

This chain connects TRBV28 to TRBJ1-5; no definite D call. CDR3 length: 12 amino acids. Trimming cost V 10 bases and J 1 base, with 8 bases left between them. The germline V gene has CDR1 MDHEN and CDR2 SYDVKM. In nucleotides, the CDR3 is TGTGCCACCCTCGGGAGCAATCAGCCCCAGCATTTT. It specifies CATLGSNQPQHF.

This chain uses TRBV2 with TRBJ1-2; TRBD1 aligns across 8 bases. The germline gives CDR1 SNHLY, CDR2 FYNNEI. This CDR3 has 13 amino acids. V lost 5 bases to trimming and J lost 7 bases; unmatched junction nucleotides: 6. CDR3 coding DNA: TGTGCCAGCAGTTGGCAGGGGGCGCGTGGCTACACCTTC. Translation gives CASSWQGARGYTF.

This clone appeared a single time. The chain has TRBV7-2 and TRBJ1-1; weak D call: TRBD1 (5 bases). Trimming shortened V by 5 bases and J by 5 bases, and 15 bases separated the two germline ends. The CDR3 is 14 amino acids. The germline gives CDR1 SGHTA, CDR2 FQGNSA. The DNA of the CDR3 is TGTGCCAGCAGCCACAAAAGGCAGGGTACTGAAGCTTTCTTT. It translates to CASSHKRQGTEAFF.

The chain links TRBV6-5 to TRBJ1-1, with D maybe TRBD1 (6 bases). Germline lookup yields CDR1 MNHEY and CDR2 SVGAGI. The CDR3 contains 14 residues. V was clipped by 7 bases and J by 0 bases, with 12 bases between them. CDR3 residues: CASNRAGMNTEAFF. The CDR3 region has the DNA TGTGCCAGCAACAGGGCCGGAATGAACACTGAAGCTTTCTTT.

The chain is built from TRBV6-5 and TRBJ1-2; TRBD1 matches 7 bases. Germline-derived CDR1 and CDR2 are MNHEY and SVGAGI. This CDR3 comprises 13 residues. After removal of 2 bases from V and 5 bases from J, the junction contained 2 bases not matched to a gene. The CDR3 here is CASSYKGQYGYTF. CDR3 sequence (DNA): TGTGCCAGCAGTTACAAGGGACAGTATGGCTACACCTTC.

The CDR3 DNA is TGCGCCAGCAGCCTGGCCTTAGGTTCAGGGGGCTCTGGAAACACCATATATTTT. It is translated as CASSLALGSGGSGNTIYF. V gene TRBV5-1 combines with J gene TRBJ1-3; 7 positions agree with TRBD1. In germline, CDR1 is SGHRS, CDR2 YFSETQ. Trimming took 4 bases from V and 0 from J; bases not matched to a gene: 13. The CDR3 totals 18 residues.

The chain joins TRBV7-2 to TRBJ2-7, with D possibly being TRBD1 (5 bases). The ends were cut back, 1 base at V and 5 bases at J, with 12 bases in the middle. Germline CDR1 SGHTA, CDR2 FQGNSA. The CDR3 length is 14 residues. The CDR3 region has the DNA TGTGCCAGCAGCTTAGTTGGCAGGGCCCACGAGCAGTACTTC. It is translated as CASSLVGRAHEQYF.

The chain couples TRBV28 to TRBJ1-2; 7 bases fit TRBD1. Per the germline V gene, CDR1 is MDHEN and CDR2 is SYDVKM. V gave up 2 bases and J gave up 4 bases; unmatched junction bases: 10. The CDR3 length is 16 residues. CDR3 sequence reads: CASSLRGAGGGYGYTF. DNA of the CDR3: TGTGCCAGCAGTTTAAGAGGAGCAGGGGGTGGCTATGGCTACACCTTC.

The chain uses TRBV24-1 and TRBJ1-5; TRBD1 agrees at 7 bases. The ends lost 3 bases at V and 4 bases at J; junction bases unmatched: 5. Germline CDR1 KGHDR, CDR2 SFDVKD. The CDR3 has 15 residues. CDR3 amino acids: CATSDKDRDNQPQHF. Written as DNA, the CDR3 is TGTGCCACCAGTGATAAAGACAGGGATAATCAGCCCCAGCATTTT.

CDR3 bases: TGTGCCAGCAGTTATTCGGCGACAGGGGTGTGGACTGAAGCTTTCTTT. Protein: CASSYSATGVWTEAFF. The chain joins TRBV6-2 or TRBV6-3 to TRBJ1-1; 8 positions match TRBD1. Germline CDR1 MNHEY, CDR2 SVGEGT. After removal of 3 bases from V and 5 bases from J, the junction contained 11 bases not matched to a gene. The CDR3 covers 16 residues.

The sample holds one count of this clone. The chain is built from TRBV29-1 and TRBJ2-3; TRBD2 aligns across 8 bases. Trimming took 4 bases from V and 1 from J; bases not matched to a gene: 10. The CDR3 has 16 residues. In germline, CDR1 is SQVTM, CDR2 ANQGSEA. This chain's CDR3 is CSVGGIAGIGTDTQYF. The CDR3, as DNA: TGCAGCGTTGGGGGGATAGCGGGGATCGGCACAGATACGCAGTATTTT.

The chain carries TRBV11-2 and TRBJ1-5; D is uncertain. Trimming took 4 bases from V and 2 from J, leaving 6 bases between them. Germline V gene data show CDR1 as SGHAT and CDR2 as FQNNGV. The CDR3 has 13 amino acids. The CDR3 coding sequence is TGTGCCAGCAGCTCCGGGGGCAATCAGCCCCAGCATTTT. Translation gives CASSSGGNQPQHF.